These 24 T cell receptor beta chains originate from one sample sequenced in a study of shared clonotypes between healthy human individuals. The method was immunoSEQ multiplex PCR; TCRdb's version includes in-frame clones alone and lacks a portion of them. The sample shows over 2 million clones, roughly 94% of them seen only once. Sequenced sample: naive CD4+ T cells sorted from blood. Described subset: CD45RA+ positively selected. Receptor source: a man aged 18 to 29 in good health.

CDR3 loop: CASSPRTVLSTGELFF. In nucleotides, the CDR3 is TGTGCCAGCTCACCACGGACAGTTCTGTCCACCGGGGAGCTGTTTTTT. This chain joins TRBV18 and TRBJ2-2, with a possible D match to TRBD1 (6 bases). Germline values: CDR1 KGHSH, CDR2 LQKENI. The V gene lost 1 base and the J gene lost 4 bases, with 13 bases spanning the gap. This CDR3 is built from 16 residues.

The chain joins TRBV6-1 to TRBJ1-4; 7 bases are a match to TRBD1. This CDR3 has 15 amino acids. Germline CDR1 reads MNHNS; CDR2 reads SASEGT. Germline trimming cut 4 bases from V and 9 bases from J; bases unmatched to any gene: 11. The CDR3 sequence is CASSGATQGWKKLFF. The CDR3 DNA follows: TGTGCCAGCAGTGGGGCAACACAGGGGTGGAAAAAACTGTTTTTT.

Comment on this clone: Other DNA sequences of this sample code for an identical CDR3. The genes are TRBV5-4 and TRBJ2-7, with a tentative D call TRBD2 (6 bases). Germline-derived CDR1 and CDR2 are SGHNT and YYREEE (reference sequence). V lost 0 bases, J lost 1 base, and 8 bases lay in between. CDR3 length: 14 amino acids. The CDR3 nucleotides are TGTGCCAGCAGCTTGGGCGGGACTTCCTACGAGCAGTACTTC. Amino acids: CASSLGGTSYEQYF.

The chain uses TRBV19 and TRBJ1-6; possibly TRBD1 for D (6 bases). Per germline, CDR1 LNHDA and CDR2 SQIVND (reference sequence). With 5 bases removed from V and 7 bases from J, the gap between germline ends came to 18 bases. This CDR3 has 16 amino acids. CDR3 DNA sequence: TGTGCCAGTAGTTCGTCAGGGGCCCTTCCCAATTCACCCCTCCACTTT. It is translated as CASSSSGALPNSPLHF.

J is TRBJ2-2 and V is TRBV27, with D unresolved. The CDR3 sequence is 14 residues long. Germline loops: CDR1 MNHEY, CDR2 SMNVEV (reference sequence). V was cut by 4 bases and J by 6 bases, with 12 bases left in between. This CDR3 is CASSWGNRAGELFF. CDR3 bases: TGTGCCAGCAGTTGGGGTAATAGGGCCGGGGAGCTGTTTTTT.

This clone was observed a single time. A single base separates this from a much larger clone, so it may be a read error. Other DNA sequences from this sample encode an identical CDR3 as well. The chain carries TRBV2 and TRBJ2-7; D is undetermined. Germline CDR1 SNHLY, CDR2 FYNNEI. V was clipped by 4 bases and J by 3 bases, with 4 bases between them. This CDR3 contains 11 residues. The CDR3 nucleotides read TGTGCCAGCAGTGGGGGCTACGAGCAGTACTTC. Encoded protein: CASSGGYEQYF.

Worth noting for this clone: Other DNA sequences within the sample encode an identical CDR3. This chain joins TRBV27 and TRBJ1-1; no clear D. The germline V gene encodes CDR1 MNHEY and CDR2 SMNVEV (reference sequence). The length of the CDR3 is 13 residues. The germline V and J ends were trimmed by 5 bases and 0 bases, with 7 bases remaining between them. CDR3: CASSRGLNTEAFF. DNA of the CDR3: TGTGCCAGCAGTCGGGGTCTGAACACTGAAGCTTTCTTT.

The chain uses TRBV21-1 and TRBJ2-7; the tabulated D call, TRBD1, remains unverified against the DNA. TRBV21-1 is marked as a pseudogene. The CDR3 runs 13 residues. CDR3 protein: CASSTGSSYEQYF. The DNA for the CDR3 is TGTGCCAGCAGTACAGGGAGCTCCTACGAGCAGTACTTC.

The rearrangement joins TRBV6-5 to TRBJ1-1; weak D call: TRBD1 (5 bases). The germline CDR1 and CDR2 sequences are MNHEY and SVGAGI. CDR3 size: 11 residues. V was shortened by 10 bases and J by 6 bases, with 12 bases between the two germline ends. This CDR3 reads CATQRGAEAFF. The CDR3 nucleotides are TGTGCCACTCAAAGGGGAGCTGAAGCTTTCTTT.

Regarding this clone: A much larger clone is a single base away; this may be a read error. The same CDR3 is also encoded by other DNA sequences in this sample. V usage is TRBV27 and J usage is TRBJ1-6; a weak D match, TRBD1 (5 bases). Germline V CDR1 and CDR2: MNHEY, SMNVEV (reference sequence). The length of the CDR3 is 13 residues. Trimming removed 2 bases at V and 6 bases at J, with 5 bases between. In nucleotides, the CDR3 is TGTGCCAGCAGTTTAGGGGGTAATTCACCCCTCCACTTT. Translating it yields CASSLGGNSPLHF.

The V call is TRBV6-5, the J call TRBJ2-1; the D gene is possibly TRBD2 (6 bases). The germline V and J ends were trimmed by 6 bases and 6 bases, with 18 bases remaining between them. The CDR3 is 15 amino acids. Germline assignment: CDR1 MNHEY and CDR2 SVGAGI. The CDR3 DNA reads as TGTGCCAGCAGACTGGAGCGGGTAAAACTCAATGAGCAGTTCTTC. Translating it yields CASRLERVKLNEQFF.

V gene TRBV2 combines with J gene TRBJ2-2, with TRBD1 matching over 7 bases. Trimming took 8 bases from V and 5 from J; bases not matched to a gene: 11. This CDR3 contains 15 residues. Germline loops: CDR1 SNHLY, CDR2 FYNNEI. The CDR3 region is CASSSDRVLTGELFF. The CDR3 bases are TGTGCCAGCTCCTCCGACAGGGTTTTAACCGGGGAGCTGTTTTTT.

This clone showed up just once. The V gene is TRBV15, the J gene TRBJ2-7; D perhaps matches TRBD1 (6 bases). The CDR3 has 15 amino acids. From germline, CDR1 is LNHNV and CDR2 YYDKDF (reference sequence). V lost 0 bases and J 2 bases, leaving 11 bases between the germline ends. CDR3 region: CATSRDTGHPYEQYF. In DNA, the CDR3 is TGTGCCACCAGCAGAGATACGGGACATCCCTACGAGCAGTACTTC.

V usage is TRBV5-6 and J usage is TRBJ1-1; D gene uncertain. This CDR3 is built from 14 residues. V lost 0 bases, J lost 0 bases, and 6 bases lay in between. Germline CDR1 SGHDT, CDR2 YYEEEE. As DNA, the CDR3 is TGTGCCAGCAGCTTGGGAGCCATGAACACTGAAGCTTTCTTT. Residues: CASSLGAMNTEAFF.

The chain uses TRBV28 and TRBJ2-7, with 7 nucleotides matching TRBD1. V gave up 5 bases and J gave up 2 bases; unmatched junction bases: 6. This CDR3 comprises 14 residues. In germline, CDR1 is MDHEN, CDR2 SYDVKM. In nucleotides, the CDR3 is TGTGCCAGCAGTCCCGAGGGGACAGCCTACGAGCAGTACTTC. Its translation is CASSPEGTAYEQYF.

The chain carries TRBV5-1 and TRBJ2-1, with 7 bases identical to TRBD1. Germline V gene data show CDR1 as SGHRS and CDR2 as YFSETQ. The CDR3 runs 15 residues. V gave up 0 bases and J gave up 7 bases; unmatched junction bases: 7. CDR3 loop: CASSLGDDRANEQFF. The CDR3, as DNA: TGCGCCAGCAGCTTGGGTGATGACAGGGCGAATGAGCAGTTCTTC.

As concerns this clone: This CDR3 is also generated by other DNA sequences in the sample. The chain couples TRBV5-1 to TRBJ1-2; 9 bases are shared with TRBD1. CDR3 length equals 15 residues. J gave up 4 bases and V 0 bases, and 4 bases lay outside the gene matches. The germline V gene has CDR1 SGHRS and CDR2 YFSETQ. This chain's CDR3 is CASSLVGTGSYGYTF. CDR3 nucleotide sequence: TGCGCCAGCAGCTTGGTTGGGACAGGGTCCTATGGCTACACCTTC.

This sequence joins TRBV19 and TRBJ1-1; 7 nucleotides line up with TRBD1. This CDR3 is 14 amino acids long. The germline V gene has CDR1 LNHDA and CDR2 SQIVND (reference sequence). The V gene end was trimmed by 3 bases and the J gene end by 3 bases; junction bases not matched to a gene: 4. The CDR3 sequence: CASSIRQGHTEAFF. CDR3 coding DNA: TGTGCCAGTAGTATCCGACAGGGTCACACTGAAGCTTTCTTT.

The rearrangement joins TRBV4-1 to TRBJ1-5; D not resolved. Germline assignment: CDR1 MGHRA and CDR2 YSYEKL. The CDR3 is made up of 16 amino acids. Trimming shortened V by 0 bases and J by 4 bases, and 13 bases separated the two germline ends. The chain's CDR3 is CASSQDYTLGNQPQHF. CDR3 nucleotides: TGCGCCAGCAGCCAAGATTACACTCTGGGGAATCAGCCCCAGCATTTT.

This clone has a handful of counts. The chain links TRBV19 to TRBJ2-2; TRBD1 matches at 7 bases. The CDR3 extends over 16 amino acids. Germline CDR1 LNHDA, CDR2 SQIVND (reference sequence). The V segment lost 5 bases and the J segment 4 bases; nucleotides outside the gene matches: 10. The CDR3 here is CASSYPQTGFTGELFF. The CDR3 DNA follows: TGTGCCAGTAGTTACCCCCAGACAGGGTTCACCGGGGAGCTGTTTTTT.

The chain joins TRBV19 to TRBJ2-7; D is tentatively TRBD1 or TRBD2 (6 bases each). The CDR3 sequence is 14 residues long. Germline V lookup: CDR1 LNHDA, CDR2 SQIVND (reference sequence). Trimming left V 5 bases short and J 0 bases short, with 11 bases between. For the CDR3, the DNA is TGTGCCAGTAGTGTCGGAGGGGGCTCCTACGAGCAGTACTTC. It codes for CASSVGGGSYEQYF. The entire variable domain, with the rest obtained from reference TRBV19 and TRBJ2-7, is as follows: DGGITQSPKYLFRKEGQNVTLSCEQNLNHDAMYWYRQDPGQGLRLIYYSQIVNDFQKGDIAEGYSVSREKKESFPLTVTSAQKNPTAFYLCASSVGGGSYEQYFGPGTRLTVT.

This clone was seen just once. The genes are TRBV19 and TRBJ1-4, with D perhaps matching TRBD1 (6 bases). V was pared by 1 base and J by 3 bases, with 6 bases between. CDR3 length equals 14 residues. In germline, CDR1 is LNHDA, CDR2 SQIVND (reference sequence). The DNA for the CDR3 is TGTGCCAGTAGTATAGCAGGGGCTAATGAAAAACTGTTTTTT. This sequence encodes CASSIAGANEKLFF.

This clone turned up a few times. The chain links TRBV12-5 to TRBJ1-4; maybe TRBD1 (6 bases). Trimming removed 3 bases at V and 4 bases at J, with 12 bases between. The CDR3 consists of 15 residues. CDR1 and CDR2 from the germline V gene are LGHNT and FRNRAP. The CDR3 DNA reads TGTGCTAGTGGTTTTTCAGGGGCCAATAATGAAAAACTGTTTTTT. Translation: CASGFSGANNEKLFF.

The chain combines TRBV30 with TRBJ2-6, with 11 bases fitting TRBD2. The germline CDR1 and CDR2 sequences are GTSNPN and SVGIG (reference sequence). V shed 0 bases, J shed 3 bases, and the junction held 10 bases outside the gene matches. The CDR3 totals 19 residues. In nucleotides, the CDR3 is TGTGCCTGGAGTGTACGGCTAGCGGGAGGAACAGGTGGGGCCAACGTCCTGACTTTC. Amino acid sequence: CAWSVRLAGGTGGANVLTF.